Described below is a single T cell receptor (beta chain) sequence and its context. Antigen specificity is unknown. The data derive from a study of blood T cells in healthy people across ages. Study overall: Capture by template switching was about one barcoded beta molecule per two T cells.

Germline loops: CDR1 KGHDR, CDR2 SFDVKD. The CDR3 runs 16 residues. V was shortened by 3 bases and J by 6 bases, with 17 bases between the two germline ends. Through a sample-barcoded 5' primer and a J-beta primer mix, a second PCR was run for about 6 to 12 cycles. Unique molecular identifiers of 12 random nucleotides labeled each cDNA. TCRdb reprocessed the 5' RACE reads via MiXCR and lists one record per CDR3 protein. The sample contains some 1.5 million distinct CDR3 sequences, roughly 27% of which appear only once. Study findings and constraints: In long-lived donors, naive CD4+ cell counts and diversity exceeded those of aged donors.

The sequence derives from a woman aged 25 to 45 in good health. The chain links TRBV24-1 to TRBJ2-1; maybe TRBD1 (6 bases). The sample consisted of blood. The CDR3 bases are TGTGCCACCAGTGATCCGGACAGCCGACTGTCCAATGAGCAGTTCTTC. Protein product: CATSDPDSRLSNEQFF.